This record concerns one T cell receptor (beta chain) sequence. The sample belongs to a study of blood T cell repertoires in COVID-19. The overall study: Donors in the United States, Italy and Spain gave samples during acute or convalescent COVID-19. T cells, B-cell-depleted T cells, or PBMCs provided the cDNA or gDNA that served as material.

The germline V gene has CDR1 SGHNT and CDR2 YYREEE (reference sequence). The CDR3 is 15 residues long. The V gene lost 3 bases and the J gene lost 4 bases, with 16 bases spanning the gap. In the original processing: Amplification with reference gene primers provided the estimates of nucleated cell counts. TCRdb's copy holds only in-frame clones and misses some; the assay was immunoSEQ multiplex PCR. V, J and clone size are those of that table, while D and trimming were read from the DNA. The profile shows 240,000 or so clones, around 83% of them singletons. This rearrangement joins TRBV5-4 to TRBJ1-2; D is possibly TRBD1 (5 bases). The sequencing input was peripheral blood. This clonotype was obtained from a man younger than 45 who had recovered from COVID-19. As DNA, the CDR3 is TGTGCCAGCAGCTGGACGGGGGACGGTAGCTATGGCTACACCTTC. Protein sequence: CASSWTGDGSYGYTF.